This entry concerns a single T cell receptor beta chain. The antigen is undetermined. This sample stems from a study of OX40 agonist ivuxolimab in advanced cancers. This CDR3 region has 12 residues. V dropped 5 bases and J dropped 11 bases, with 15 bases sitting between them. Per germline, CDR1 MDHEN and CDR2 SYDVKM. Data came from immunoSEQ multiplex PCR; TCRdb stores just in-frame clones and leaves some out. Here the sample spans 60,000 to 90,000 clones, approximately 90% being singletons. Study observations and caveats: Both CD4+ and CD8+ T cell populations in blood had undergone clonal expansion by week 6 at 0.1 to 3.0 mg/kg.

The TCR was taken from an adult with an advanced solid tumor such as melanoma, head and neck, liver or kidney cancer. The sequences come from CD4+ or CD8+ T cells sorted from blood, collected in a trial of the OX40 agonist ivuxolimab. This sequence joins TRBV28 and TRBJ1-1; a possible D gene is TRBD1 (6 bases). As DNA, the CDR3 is TGTGCCAGCAGTCCCCCCCAGGGGACGGCTTTCTTT. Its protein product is CASSPPQGTAFF. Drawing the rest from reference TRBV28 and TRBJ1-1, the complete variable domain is DVKVTQSSRYLVKRTGEKVFLECVQDMDHENMFWYRQDPGLGLRLIYFSYDVKMKEKGDIPEGYSVSREKKERFSLILESASTNQTSMYLCASSPPQGTAFFGQGTRLTVV.